This T cell receptor beta chain was sequenced during a study of blood T cell repertoires in COVID-19. Study at large: The origin of the acute and convalescent COVID-19 samples was the United States, Italy and Spain. T cells, B-cell-depleted T cells, or PBMCs supplied cDNA or gDNA.

As originally analysed: Amplifying reference gene primers gave estimates of nucleated cell counts. Method: immunoSEQ multiplex PCR; TCRdb's copy keeps in-frame clones and lacks some. Clone size and V and J calls were adopted from that table, with D and trimming inferred from the DNA. The data contain 150,000 to 200,000 clones, over 80% of them seen just once; the ten biggest clones take up 8% to 9.5%. V shed 9 bases, J shed 6 bases, and the junction held 9 bases outside the gene matches. Germline V gives CDR1 MDHEN, CDR2 SYDVKM. The CDR3 totals 14 residues. The genes are TRBV28 and TRBJ2-2; TRBD1 agrees at 8 bases. This clonotype was sampled from a woman in her seventies with acute or convalescent COVID-19. The specimen was peripheral blood. DNA of the CDR3: TGTGCCAGTAACAGGGGGTTTTCTGCCGGGGAGCTGTTTTTT. Translating gives CASNRGFSAGELFF.